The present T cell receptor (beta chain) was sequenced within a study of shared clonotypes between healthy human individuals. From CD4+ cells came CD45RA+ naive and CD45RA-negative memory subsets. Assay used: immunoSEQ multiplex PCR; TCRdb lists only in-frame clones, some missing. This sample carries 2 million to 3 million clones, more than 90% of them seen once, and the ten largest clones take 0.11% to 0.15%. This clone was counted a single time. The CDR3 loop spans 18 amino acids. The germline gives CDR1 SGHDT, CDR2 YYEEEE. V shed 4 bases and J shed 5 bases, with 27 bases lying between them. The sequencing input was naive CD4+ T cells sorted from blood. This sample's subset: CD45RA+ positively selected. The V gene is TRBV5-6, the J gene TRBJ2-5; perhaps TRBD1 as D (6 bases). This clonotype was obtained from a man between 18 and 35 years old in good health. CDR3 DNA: TGTGCCAGCAGCCGTACCTTTGTGGACAGCATGGATTGGGAGACCCAGTACTTC. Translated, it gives CASSRTFVDSMDWETQYF. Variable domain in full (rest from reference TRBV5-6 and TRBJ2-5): DAGVTQSPTHLIKTRGQQVTLRCSPKSGHDTVSWYQQALGQGPQFIFQYYEEEERQRGNFPDRFSGHQFPNYSSELNVNALLLGDSALYLCASSRTFVDSMDWETQYFGPGTRLLVL.